This TCR beta chain was sequenced during a study of technical replicates of blood from a few donors. The CDR3 length is 15 residues. Between the trimmed V and J ends, which lost 1 base and 1 base, there was a span of 11 bases. Germline V gene data show CDR1 as LNHNV and CDR2 as YYDKDF (reference sequence). Data came from immunoSEQ multiplex PCR; TCRdb stores just in-frame clones and leaves some out. The table has approximately 99,000 clones, around 96% seen once. The chain combines TRBV15 with TRBJ2-7; D is perhaps TRBD1 (5 bases). Sequenced input: T cells isolated from PBMCs. This TCR was recovered from a human donor in good health. CDR3: CATSRGRRDSYEQYF. In DNA form, the CDR3 reads TGTGCCACCAGCAGAGGCCGCAGGGATTCCTACGAGCAGTACTTC.